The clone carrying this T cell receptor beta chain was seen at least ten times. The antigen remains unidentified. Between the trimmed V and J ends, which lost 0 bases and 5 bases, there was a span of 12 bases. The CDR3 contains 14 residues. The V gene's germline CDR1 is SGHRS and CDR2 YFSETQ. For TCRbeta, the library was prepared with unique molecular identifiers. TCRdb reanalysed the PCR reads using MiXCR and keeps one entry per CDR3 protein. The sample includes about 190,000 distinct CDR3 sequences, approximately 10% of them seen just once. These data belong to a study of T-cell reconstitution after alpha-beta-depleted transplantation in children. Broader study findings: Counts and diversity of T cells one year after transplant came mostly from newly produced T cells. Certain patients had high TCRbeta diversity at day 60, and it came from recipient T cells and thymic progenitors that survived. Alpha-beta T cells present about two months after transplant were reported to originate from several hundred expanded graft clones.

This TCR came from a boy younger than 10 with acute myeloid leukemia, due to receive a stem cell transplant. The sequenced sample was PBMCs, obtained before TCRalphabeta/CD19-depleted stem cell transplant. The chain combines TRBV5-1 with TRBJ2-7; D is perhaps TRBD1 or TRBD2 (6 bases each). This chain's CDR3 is CASSLGGALDEQYF. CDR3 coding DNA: TGCGCCAGCAGCTTGGGGGGGGCTCTGGACGAGCAGTACTTC.